The 5 T cell receptor beta chains below come from one sample, sequenced in a study of neurological immune-mediated disorders. TCRdb used MiXCR to reprocess the 5' RACE reads, holding one entry per CDR3 protein. The table records around 37,000 distinct CDR3 sequences, around 3.1% of them present only once. Indicated time point: longitudinal time-point 1 (baseline). The specimen sequenced was PBMCs. These receptors all stem from a woman between 55 and 75 years old with multiple sclerosis.

This clonotype came up many times. The chain is built from TRBV6-2 or TRBV6-3 and TRBJ2-3; 9 bases line up with TRBD1. The CDR3 loop spans 13 amino acids. Germline CDR1 MNHEY, CDR2 SVGEGT. Trimming took 6 bases from V and 4 from J; bases not matched to a gene: 2. For the CDR3, the DNA is TGTGCCAGCAGACAGGGGGCTTCAGATACGCAGTATTTT. This translates into CASRQGASDTQYF.

Ten or more counts support this clonotype. The chain uses TRBV7-2 and TRBJ2-5; TRBD2 agrees at 9 bases. V lost 4 bases to trimming and J lost 2 bases; unmatched junction nucleotides: 2. Germline-derived CDR1 and CDR2 are SGHTA and FQGNSA. The CDR3 covers 14 residues. As DNA, the CDR3 is TGTGCCAGCAGCTCCCTAGCGGGGCAAGAGACCCAGTACTTC. Protein product: CASSSLAGQETQYF.

Many counts were recorded for this clonotype. This chain links TRBV12-3 or TRBV12-4 with TRBJ1-1, with D hard to call. There are 13 residues in the CDR3. Trimming took off 5 bases at V and 7 bases at J, with 14 bases between the two ends. The CDR3: CASSLSGIHEAFF. The CDR3, as DNA: TGTGCCAGCAGTCTATCTGGCATCCATGAAGCTTTCTTT.

Ten or more counts support this clonotype. V gene TRBV7-2 combines with J gene TRBJ1-2; no clear D gene. The germline V gene has CDR1 SGHTA and CDR2 FQGNSA. The CDR3 has 16 amino acids. V gave up 1 base and J gave up 2 bases, with 14 bases separating them. CDR3 amino acids: CASSLGIFSGNYGYTF. CDR3 DNA: TGTGCCAGCAGCTTAGGGATTTTTTCGGGGAACTATGGCTACACCTTC.

This clonotype was detected many times. The J gene is TRBJ1-2, the V gene TRBV29-1, with D uncertain. The V and J ends lost 4 bases and 2 bases respectively, with 11 bases between them. There are 13 residues in the CDR3. Germline loops: CDR1 SQVTM, CDR2 ANQGSEA. The CDR3 region has the DNA TGCAGCGTTGGCCAAACTTCCAACTATGGCTACACCTTC. Protein product: CSVGQTSNYGYTF.